These T cell receptor beta chains were read from a single sample in a study of siplizumab effects on memory and regulatory T cells. The data were produced by immunoSEQ multiplex PCR, yet TCRdb's version contains in-frame clones alone and is incomplete. This sample has over 100,000 clones, with about 93% found just once. The sequenced sample was Tregs sorted from blood. The receptors were gathered from a human donor in good health. Both conserved end residues are part of each CDR3. D genes are given only for firm matches. Clone size appears in some rows only: once, few, many, or a class for an expanded clone.

>TRBV5-1|TRBJ2-7|few|NA
CASSLRGVTYEQYF
TGCGCCAGCAGCTTGCGAGGGGTTACCTACGAGCAGTACTTC
>TRBV7-9|TRBJ1-2|once|NA
CASSPLQGTNYGYTF
TGTGCCAGCAGTCCTTTACAGGGAACTAACTATGGCTACACCTTC
>TRBV5-6|TRBJ2-3|NA|NA
CASSVGLQTDTQYF
TGTGCCAGCAGCGTGGGACTTCAGACAGATACGCAGTATTTT
>TRBV19|TRBJ2-5|NA|NA
CASSKNSGETQYF
TGTGCCAGTAGTAAAAACTCCGGGGAGACCCAGTACTTC
>TRBV7-2|TRBJ2-5|few|NA
CASSSGTLKETQYF
TGTGCCAGCAGCTCGGGGACATTGAAAGAGACCCAGTACTTC
>TRBV5-4|TRBJ2-7|once|TRBD2
CASSLEREGYEQYF
TGTGCCAGCAGCTTGGAGCGGGAGGGCTACGAGCAGTACTTC
>TRBV18|TRBJ2-7|NA|TRBD2
CASSPGTSGIYEQYF
TGTGCCAGCTCACCGGGGACTAGCGGGATCTACGAGCAGTACTTC
>TRBV9|TRBJ2-2|NA|NA
CASSVGHTNTGELFF
TGTGCCAGCAGCGTAGGACACACAAACACCGGGGAGCTGTTTTTT
>TRBV2|TRBJ1-5|NA|NA
CASKLNSNQPQHF
TGTGCCAGCAAGTTGAATAGCAATCAGCCCCAGCATTTT
>TRBV5-1|TRBJ2-7|NA|TRBD2
CASSFGTSGHTYEQYF
TGCGCCAGCAGCTTCGGGACTAGCGGGCATACCTACGAGCAGTACTTC
>TRBV19|TRBJ2-1|NA|NA
CASSIDLGENEQFF
TGTGCCAGTAGTATAGATCTGGGGGAGAATGAGCAGTTCTTC
>TRBV6-5|TRBJ1-2|NA|NA
CASSGGTTNYGYTF
TGTGCCAGCAGTGGGGGGACAACAAACTATGGCTACACTTTC
>TRBV7-2|TRBJ2-7|NA|NA
CASGTVPNEQYF
TGTGCCAGCGGTACAGTCCCTAACGAGCAGTACTTC
>TRBV7-8|TRBJ1-3|NA|TRBD1
CASSLGRQGRNTIYF
TGTGCCAGCAGCTTAGGACGACAGGGGAGGAACACCATATATTTT
>TRBV2|TRBJ2-7|NA|NA
CASSKLGNFWMEQYF
TGTGCCAGCAGTAAATTGGGTAACTTCTGGATGGAGCAGTACTTC
>TRBV2|TRBJ2-2|NA|NA
CASGVGLVGELFF
TGTGCCAGCGGAGTAGGGTTGGTCGGGGAGCTGTTTTTT
>TRBV7-2|TRBJ1-1|NA|NA
CASSGTGLHTEAFF
TGTGCCAGCAGCGGAACAGGGCTCCACACTGAAGCTTTCTTT
>TRBV18|TRBJ2-1|NA|NA
CASSPGSPPYNEQFF
TGTGCCAGCTCACCGGGGAGTCCCCCCTACAATGAGCAGTTCTTC
>TRBV7-9|TRBJ1-4|NA|NA
CASSLGTAEKLFF
TGTGCCAGCAGCTTAGGGACAGCTGAAAAACTGTTTTTT
>TRBV5-1|TRBJ1-1|NA|NA
CASRDLGAEAFF
TGCGCCAGCCGCGATCTAGGGGCTGAAGCTTTCTTT
>TRBV7-9|TRBJ1-4|NA|NA
CASSLAWQEVATNEKLFF
TGTGCCAGCAGCTTAGCCTGGCAGGAGGTTGCCACTAATGAAAAACTGTTTTTT
>TRBV9|TRBJ2-7|NA|TRBD2
CASSAEGLAGFYEQYF
TGTGCCAGCAGCGCCGAAGGACTAGCGGGTTTTTACGAGCAGTACTTC
>TRBV27|TRBJ2-5|NA|NA
CASSPRLGGGRTQYF
TGTGCCAGCAGTCCCCGACTAGGGGGGGGCCGGACCCAGTACTTC
>TRBV6-5|TRBJ1-1|NA|NA
CASTGGVNTEAFF
TGTGCCAGCACCGGCGGTGTGAACACTGAAGCTTTCTTT
>TRBV11-2|TRBJ1-3|NA|NA
CASSPMTGQARENTIYF
TGTGCCAGCAGCCCCATGACGGGTCAAGCAAGGGAAAACACCATATATTTT
>TRBV18|TRBJ2-5|NA|NA
CASSPRQGLETQYF
TGTGCCAGCTCACCAAGGCAGGGCCTGGAGACCCAGTACTTC
>TRBV10-1|TRBJ1-2|NA|NA
CASSESSGTPIRRGIFDVF
TGCGCCAGCAGTGAGTCGAGCGGGACGCCGATTCGGAGGGGAATTTTCGACGTCTTC
>TRBV15|TRBJ2-5|once|TRBD2
CATSSIAGVAETQYF
TGTGCCACCAGCAGCATAGCGGGAGTGGCAGAGACCCAGTACTTC
>TRBV7-9|TRBJ1-1|NA|NA
CATANGVDFAKDTEAFF
TGTGCCACCGCCAACGGGGTGGATTTCGCAAAGGACACTGAAGCTTTCTTT
>TRBV4-3|TRBJ2-1|NA|NA
CASSPGTDNEQFF
TGCGCCAGCAGCCCCGGGACTGACAATGAGCAGTTCTTC
>TRBV5-1|TRBJ2-6|NA|NA
CASSGADRAGANVLTF
TGCGCCAGCAGCGGGGCGGATAGGGCTGGGGCCAACGTCCTGACTTTC
>TRBV19|TRBJ1-5|NA|TRBD1
CASSISRQGKVNQPQHF
TGTGCCAGTAGTATATCCCGACAGGGAAAGGTGAATCAGCCCCAGCATTTT
>TRBV5-1|TRBJ1-3|NA|NA
CASSFGDAGNTIYF
TGCGCCAGCAGCTTTGGGGATGCAGGAAACACCATATATTTT
>TRBV18|TRBJ1-3|once|NA
CASSPRSISISGNTIYF
TGTGCCAGCTCACCAAGAAGTATTTCGATTTCTGGAAACACCATATATTTT
>TRBV11-3|TRBJ2-5|NA|NA
CASSLRWFGGEQETQYF
TGTGCCAGCAGCTTAAGGTGGTTTGGCGGGGAACAAGAGACCCAGTACTTC
>TRBV6-5|TRBJ2-1|once|NA
CASKTGTPYNEQFF
TGTGCCAGTAAAACAGGGACCCCCTACAATGAGCAGTTCTTC
>TRBV25-1|TRBJ1-3|NA|NA
CASSDLGKRGNTIYF
TGTGCCAGCAGTGACCTGGGGAAACGAGGAAACACCATATATTTT
>TRBV6-6|TRBJ1-2|NA|NA
CASSQQGGLSGYTF
TGTGCCAGCAGCCAACAGGGTGGTTTGTCTGGCTACACCTTC
>TRBV4-1|TRBJ1-1|few|NA
CASSHGFGDNTEAFF
TGCGCCAGCAGCCACGGGTTCGGGGATAACACTGAAGCTTTCTTT
>TRBV9|TRBJ2-6|NA|NA
CASSATSFGANVLTF
TGTGCCAGCAGCGCTACTAGCTTTGGGGCCAACGTCCTGACTTTC
>TRBV30|TRBJ1-2|NA|TRBD1
CAWSGAGGYGYTF
TGTGCCTGGAGTGGAGCAGGGGGGTATGGCTACACCTTC
>TRBV7-7|TRBJ2-2|NA|TRBD2
CASSLEAGVRTGELFF
TGTGCTAGCAGCTTAGAAGCGGGAGTAAGAACCGGGGAGCTGTTTTTT
>TRBV6-5|TRBJ2-2|NA|NA
CASSYSNRLNTGELFF
TGTGCCAGCAGTTACTCGAACAGGTTGAACACCGGGGAGCTGTTTTTT
>TRBV5-1|TRBJ1-4|NA|NA
CASAFATNEKLFF
TGCGCCAGCGCCTTTGCAACTAATGAAAAACTGTTTTTT
>TRBV28|TRBJ2-2|NA|NA
CASSSGLEWTGELFF
TGTGCCAGCAGTTCGGGCCTCGAGTGGACCGGGGAGCTGTTTTTT
>TRBV6-1|TRBJ2-7|NA|TRBD1
CASSASGTGKYEQYF
TGTGCCAGCAGTGCCTCCGGGACAGGAAAATACGAGCAGTACTTC
>TRBV11-1|TRBJ1-1|NA|NA
CASSLHSGTRAEAFF
TGTGCCAGCAGCTTACACTCCGGGACACGGGCTGAAGCTTTCTTT
>TRBV5-1|TRBJ1-5|NA|TRBD1
CASSLTGEPNQPQHF
TGCGCCAGCAGCTTGACAGGGGAGCCCAATCAGCCCCAGCATTTT
>TRBV4-3|TRBJ1-2|NA|NA
CASSQRVGSYGYTF
TGCGCCAGCAGCCAGAGGGTGGGTTCCTATGGCTACACCTTC
>TRBV7-9|TRBJ2-1|once|NA
CASSLGRGWNEQFF
TGTGCCAGCAGCTTGGGGCGTGGGTGGAATGAGCAGTTCTTC
>TRBV5-1|TRBJ1-1|NA|NA
CASSFRGEQTEAFF
TGCGCCAGCAGCTTCCGGGGAGAACAAACTGAAGCTTTCTTT
>TRBV7-2|TRBJ1-2|NA|TRBD1
CASSGVPGQGKYGYTF
TGTGCCAGCAGCGGCGTACCGGGACAGGGGAAATACGGCTACACCTTC
>TRBV11-3|TRBJ2-7|NA|NA
CASSLSPSYEQYF
TGTGCCAGCAGCCTCTCGCCCTCCTACGAGCAGTACTTC
>TRBV2|TRBJ2-7|NA|TRBD1
CASSWTGGEQYF
TGTGCCAGCAGCTGGACAGGAGGCGAGCAGTACTTC
>TRBV9|TRBJ2-1|NA|TRBD1
CASSVGTGRNNEQFF
TGTGCCAGCAGCGTAGGGACAGGGCGTAACAATGAGCAGTTCTTC
>TRBV10-3|TRBJ2-2|NA|TRBD2
CAISQFHLTSVNTGELFF
TGTGCCATCAGCCAATTTCACTTGACTAGCGTGAACACCGGGGAGCTGTTTTTT
>TRBV7-9|TRBJ1-4|NA|NA
CASSVAVVRSGEKLFF
TGTGCCAGCAGCGTAGCCGTGGTCCGCTCAGGGGAAAAACTGTTTTTT
>TRBV5-1|TRBJ2-1|NA|NA
CASSFGGSSSYNEQFF
TGCGCCAGCAGCTTTGGCGGATCTAGCTCCTACAATGAGCAGTTCTTC
>TRBV6-5|TRBJ2-7|NA|TRBD1
CASSKQGPTYEQYF
TGTGCCAGCAGCAAACAGGGGCCAACCTACGAGCAGTACTTC
>TRBV6-1|TRBJ1-2|NA|NA
CASRENRVSLNYGYTF
TGTGCCAGCAGAGAAAATCGGGTCAGCCTTAACTATGGCTACACCTTC